Listed below are T cell receptor beta chains from one sample, sequenced in a study of blood T cell repertoires in COVID-19. The table came from immunoSEQ multiplex PCR; TCRdb's copy has only in-frame clones and leaves some out. The top ten clones hold less than 3.5% of a sample with around 200,000 clones, approximately 86% of them seen once. Input material: peripheral blood. The receptors were gathered from a man in his 70s with acute or convalescent COVID-19. Both conserved end residues are part of each CDR3. D genes are given only for firm matches. A row's size may be missing; if present it is once, few, many or a size class.

D	length	V	size	J	DNA	CDR3
NA	15	TRBV6-1	NA	TRBJ1-6	TGTGCCAGCAGTGATCAGCGGGGGACTTATTCACCCCTCCACTTT	CASSDQRGTYSPLHF
TRBD1	14	TRBV19	NA	TRBJ1-5	TGTGCCAGTAGTTCCAGGACAGGGTATCAGCCCCAGCATTTT	CASSSRTGYQPQHF
NA	12	TRBV25-1	few	TRBJ1-1	TGTGCCAGCGGTGGACTCTTCCCTGAAGCTTTCTTT	CASGGLFPEAFF
NA	15	TRBV5-1	NA	TRBJ2-7	TGCGCCAGCAGCTTGGGCCCGGGGGAGTCCTACGAGCAGTACTTC	CASSLGPGESYEQYF
NA	14	TRBV9	NA	TRBJ2-7	TGTGCCAGCAGCGTACAGGGGACCGGTGACGAGCAGTACTTC	CASSVQGTGDEQYF
TRBD1	14	TRBV5-1	NA	TRBJ1-1	TGCGCCAGCAGTACGCTCCAGGGGGTCCCTGAAGCTTTCTTT	CASSTLQGVPEAFF
TRBD1	17	TRBV5-1	NA	TRBJ1-2	TGCGCCAGCAGCATAACCGGGACAGGGGGACGGAACTATGGCTACACCTTC	CASSITGTGGRNYGYTF
TRBD1	15	TRBV5-1	NA	TRBJ2-7	TGCGCCAGCAGCAAGGGGGACAGGAGTGATTACGAGCAGTACTTC	CASSKGDRSDYEQYF
TRBD1	14	TRBV19	NA	TRBJ1-5	TGTGCCAGTAGTATGGGACAGTCCCCATGGCCCCAGCATTTT	CASSMGQSPWPQHF
NA	15	TRBV27	NA	TRBJ1-2	TGTGCCAGCAGTTTATTTTCGCGACAGCTCGCCGGCTACACCTTC	CASSLFSRQLAGYTF
TRBD1	14	TRBV2	NA	TRBJ1-5	TGTGCCAGCAAAACCGGGACAGGGGAACAGCCCCAGCATTTT	CASKTGTGEQPQHF
NA	14	TRBV18	NA	TRBJ1-1	TGTGCCAGCTCACCTTCACAGGGATACACTGAAGCTTTCTTT	CASSPSQGYTEAFF
TRBD2	14	TRBV6-5	NA	TRBJ2-1	TGTGCCAGCAGCTCCGGGACTAGGGGCAATGAGCAGTTCTTC	CASSSGTRGNEQFF
TRBD1	14	TRBV11-2	once	TRBJ2-2	TGTGCCAGTGCCGGGACAGGGGGGACCGGGGAGCTGTTTTTT	CASAGTGGTGELFF
NA	13	TRBV28	NA	TRBJ2-7	TGTGCCAGCAGTACCCCCGGGGGCTACGAGCAGTACTTC	CASSTPGGYEQYF
NA	15	TRBV19	NA	TRBJ1-5	TGTGCCAGTACCGAAAGGGGTTCAGGGAATCAGCCCCAGCATTTT	CASTERGSGNQPQHF
TRBD1	13	TRBV12-3/TRBV12-4	NA	TRBJ1-2	TGTGCCAGCAGTTCCACAGGGGACTATGGCTACACCTTC	CASSSTGDYGYTF
TRBD1	15	TRBV9	NA	TRBJ2-2	TGTGCCAGCAGCACATCCAGGGGGCTCACCGGGGAGCTGTTTTTT	CASSTSRGLTGELFF
NA	12	TRBV7-9	NA	TRBJ1-2	TGTGCCAGCAGCCAGGCTAACTATGGCTACACCTTC	CASSQANYGYTF
TRBD1	14	TRBV6-5	NA	TRBJ2-7	TGTGCCAGCAGTTCCCAGGGGGCAGGGAGCGAGCAGTACTTC	CASSSQGAGSEQYF
NA	13	TRBV11-2	NA	TRBJ2-2	TGTGCCAGCAGCTTAACGGGGACCGGGGAGCTGTTTTTT	CASSLTGTGELFF
TRBD1	13	TRBV5-1	NA	TRBJ2-1	TGCGCCAGCAGCCGGGACAGCTACAATGAGCAGTTCTTC	CASSRDSYNEQFF
NA	13	TRBV19	NA	TRBJ1-5	TGTGCCAGTAGTATCACTCCCCCCCAGCCCCAGCATTTT	CASSITPPQPQHF
TRBD1	15	TRBV5-8	NA	TRBJ1-5	TGTGCCAGCAGCTTAACGGGACAGGGGGCCCAGCCCCAGCATTTT	CASSLTGQGAQPQHF
NA	15	TRBV6-5	NA	TRBJ1-5	TGTGCCAGCACCCCATCGGGGGGACTTGTTCAGCCCCAGCATTTT	CASTPSGGLVQPQHF
TRBD2	15	TRBV5-1	NA	TRBJ2-7	TGCGCCAGCAGCTTGCTGGGACTAGCTTCCTACGAGCAGTACTTC	CASSLLGLASYEQYF
TRBD2	13	TRBV28	NA	TRBJ2-7	TGTGCCAGCAGCCGAAGCGGGGGGGTCGAGCAGTACTTC	CASSRSGGVEQYF
TRBD2	17	TRBV3-1/TRBV3-2	once	TRBJ2-3	TGTGCCAGCAGCCAAGTGCGGACTAGGAGGGAGACAGATACGCAGTATTTT	CASSQVRTRRETDTQYF
TRBD2	14	TRBV6-5	NA	TRBJ2-7	TGTGCCAGCAGTTTTACGGGGGGAGCTTCCGAGCAGTACTTC	CASSFTGGASEQYF
TRBD1	14	TRBV7-2	NA	TRBJ2-3	TGTGCCAGCAGCCGGACAGGGGAGCGAGATACGCAGTATTTT	CASSRTGERDTQYF
TRBD2	16	TRBV5-1	NA	TRBJ2-7	TGCGCCAGCAGCTTGTTTGCTAGCGGGGGAAACTACGAGCAGTACTTC	CASSLFASGGNYEQYF
TRBD1	15	TRBV28	NA	TRBJ2-7	TGTGCCAGCAGTTTAGGGGGACAGGCGTCCTACGAGCAGTACTTC	CASSLGGQASYEQYF
NA	14	TRBV5-5	NA	TRBJ2-7	TGTGCCAGCAGCTCCCAGACAGGTCGCTACGAGCAGTACTTC	CASSSQTGRYEQYF
TRBD2	18	TRBV28	once	TRBJ2-1	TGTGCCAGCAAGACGACTAGCGGGAGTGGGAAAGCCTACAATGAGCAGTTCTTC	CASKTTSGSGKAYNEQFF
NA	15	TRBV30	NA	TRBJ1-4	TGTGCCTGGGGAGCCGGACTGGATGATGGGGAAAAACTGTTTTTT	CAWGAGLDDGEKLFF
NA	17	TRBV9	once	TRBJ1-3	TGTGCCAGCAGCGTAGCGGGAGAGTTGATCTCTGGAAACACCATATATTTT	CASSVAGELISGNTIYF
NA	11	TRBV29-1	NA	TRBJ2-3	TGCAGCGTTGCAGGCACAGATACGCAGTATTTT	CSVAGTDTQYF
NA	14	TRBV6-2/TRBV6-3	few	TRBJ2-3	TGTGCCAGCAGTCGATACTCGGGGACAGATACGCAGTATTTT	CASSRYSGTDTQYF
TRBD1	15	TRBV4-1	NA	TRBJ1-2	TGCGCCAGCAGCCAAGGGACAGGGGGCCCCATAGGCTACACCTTC	CASSQGTGGPIGYTF
TRBD1	12	TRBV19	NA	TRBJ2-1	TGTGCCAGTAGTATCGTCAGGGGGCGGCAGTTCTTC	CASSIVRGRQFF
TRBD1	17	TRBV27	NA	TRBJ2-7	TGTGCCAGCAGTTTATTCCCGACCGGGACAGGGAACTACGAGCAGTACTTC	CASSLFPTGTGNYEQYF
NA	16	TRBV5-1	NA	TRBJ1-1	TGCGCCAGCAGCTTGCTCCCACAGGGATCGAACACTGAAGCTTTCTTT	CASSLLPQGSNTEAFF
TRBD1	16	TRBV28	NA	TRBJ1-5	TGTGCCAGCAGTTCCCTTGGGGACAGGTACAATCAGCCCCAGCATTTT	CASSSLGDRYNQPQHF
TRBD2	13	TRBV28	few	TRBJ2-7	TGTGCCACCCGGACTAGCGGGGCCTACGAGCAGTACTTC	CATRTSGAYEQYF
TRBD1	15	TRBV9	once	TRBJ1-1	TGTGCCAGCAGCACATACCAGGGGGGATGGACTGAAGCTTTCTTT	CASSTYQGGWTEAFF
TRBD1	19	TRBV7-9	NA	TRBJ2-6	TGTGCCAGCAGCTTATTCCGGGACAGGGCGATCTCTGGGGCCAACGTCCTGACTTTC	CASSLFRDRAISGANVLTF
NA	17	TRBV5-1	NA	TRBJ1-3	TGCGCCAGCAGCTTGGAAGGGCAGGGGAACTCTGGAAACACCATATATTTT	CASSLEGQGNSGNTIYF
NA	15	TRBV20-1	NA	TRBJ2-1	TGCAGTGCTAGTACGGGGGAGAGCTCCTACAATGAGCAGTTCTTC	CSASTGESSYNEQFF
NA	15	TRBV18	NA	TRBJ1-2	TGTGCCAGCTCACCACGAAGGGAGATTAACTATGGCTACACCTTC	CASSPRREINYGYTF
NA	16	TRBV24-1	NA	TRBJ2-2	TGTGCCACCAGTGATTTCGGAGGAGTGGACACCGGGGAGCTGTTTTTT	CATSDFGGVDTGELFF
NA	11	TRBV29-1	once	TRBJ2-5	TGCAGCGTTCGTTTTTCGGAGACCCAGTACTTC	CSVRFSETQYF
NA	17	TRBV5-4	NA	TRBJ1-6	TGTGCCAGCAGCTTGGGAGGGCCTTTAGAAAGAAATTCACCCCTCCACTTT	CASSLGGPLERNSPLHF
TRBD1	14	TRBV5-4	NA	TRBJ1-2	TGTGCCAGCAGCTTGGGGGACAGGGACTATGGCTACACCTTC	CASSLGDRDYGYTF
NA	15	TRBV6-5	NA	TRBJ1-2	TGTGCCAGCAGTCTTCAGGGTGTGGGGTACTATGGCTACACCTTC	CASSLQGVGYYGYTF
NA	15	TRBV28	NA	TRBJ1-1	TGTGCCAGCAGTTACTCAGGGAACCGGAACACTGAAGCTTTCTTT	CASSYSGNRNTEAFF
NA	11	TRBV2	NA	TRBJ2-2	TGTGCCAGCAGAGCGGCCGGGGAGCTGTTTTTT	CASRAAGELFF
TRBD1	18	TRBV14	few	TRBJ2-1	TGTGCCAGCAGCCACCCTCCCCATGGGACAGGGGGCCACAATGAGCAGTTCTTC	CASSHPPHGTGGHNEQFF
NA	18	TRBV3-1/TRBV3-2	once	TRBJ2-3	TGTGCCAGCAGCCAAGATTGGATAATGACGGGGAGCACAGATACGCAGTATTTT	CASSQDWIMTGSTDTQYF
TRBD1	13	TRBV11-3	NA	TRBJ1-3	TGTGCCAGCAGCCGGGGACAGTTGGGCCCCATATATTTT	CASSRGQLGPIYF